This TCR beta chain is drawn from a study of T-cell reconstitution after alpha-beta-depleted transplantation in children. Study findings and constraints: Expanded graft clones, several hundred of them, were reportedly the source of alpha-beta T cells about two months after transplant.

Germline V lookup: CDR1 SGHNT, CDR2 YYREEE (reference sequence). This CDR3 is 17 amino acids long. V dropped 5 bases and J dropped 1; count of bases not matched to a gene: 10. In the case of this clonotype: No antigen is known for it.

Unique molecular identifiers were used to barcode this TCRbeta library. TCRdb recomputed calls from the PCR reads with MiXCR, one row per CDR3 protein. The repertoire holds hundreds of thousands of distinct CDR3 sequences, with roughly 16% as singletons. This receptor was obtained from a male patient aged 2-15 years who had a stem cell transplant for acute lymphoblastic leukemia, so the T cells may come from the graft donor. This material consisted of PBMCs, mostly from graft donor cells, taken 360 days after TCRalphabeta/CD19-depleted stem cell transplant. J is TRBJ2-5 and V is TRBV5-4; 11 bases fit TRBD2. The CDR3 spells CASSSSGRASPQETQYF. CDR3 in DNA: TGTGCCAGCAGTAGTAGCGGGAGGGCCTCACCCCAAGAGACCCAGTACTTC.